Listed below are T cell receptor beta chains from one sample, sequenced in a study of cytomegalovirus exposure and HLA in healthy donors. The repertoire was sequenced with immunoSEQ multiplex PCR; TCRdb's copy has only in-frame clones and lacks some. The table lists more than 140,000 clones, roughly 79% of them singletons. Sequencing input: PBMCs. These receptors came from a male donor in good health and CMV-seronegative. Each CDR3 is given with its conserved first and last residue. The D gene is left open where the match is weak. Size tells how often a clone was seen (once, few, many) or the class of an expanded clone, and some rows leave it out.

clone size	D gene	V gene	J gene	CDR3 DNA	CDR3 protein
once	.	TRBV25-1	TRBJ1-5	TGTGCCAGCAGCGGACAGATGGACCAGCCCCAGCATTTT	CASSGQMDQPQHF
.	.	TRBV7-9	TRBJ1-1	TGTGCCAGCAGCTTAGGTGACACCAACACTGAAGCTTTCTTT	CASSLGDTNTEAFF
.	.	TRBV19	TRBJ1-2	TGTGCCAGTAGTACCACCGCGAAAGCTAACTATGGCTACACCTTC	CASSTTAKANYGYTF
few	TRBD1	TRBV5-1	TRBJ2-1	TGCGCCAGCAGCCTCCTCGGACAGGGGGATTACAATGAGCAGTTCTTC	CASSLLGQGDYNEQFF
.	.	TRBV6-5	TRBJ1-3	TGTGCCAGCAGTCCGGAGAGCAATGGAAACACCATATATTTT	CASSPESNGNTIYF
.	.	TRBV5-1	TRBJ1-1	TGCGCCAGCAGCTTGTCGGTCATCATGAACACTGAAGCTTTCTTT	CASSLSVIMNTEAFF
.	.	TRBV7-9	TRBJ1-1	TGTGCCAGCAGGACAGGCATCCCTGAAGCTTTCTTT	CASRTGIPEAFF
.	.	TRBV4-1	TRBJ1-1	TGCGCCAGCAGCCAAGAGCTTTCGTCCCCTCCGGGGACTGAAGCTTTCTTT	CASSQELSSPPGTEAFF
.	TRBD1	TRBV19	TRBJ1-5	TGTGCCAGTAGTATATGGGGACAGAGCAATCAGCCCCAGCATTTT	CASSIWGQSNQPQHF
.	TRBD2	TRBV4-1	TRBJ2-1	TGCGCCAGCAGCCAAGATCGGGGTGTACTAGCGGGGGTGTTGAGCTCCTACAATGAGCAGTTCTTC	CASSQDRGVLAGVLSSYNEQFF
.	.	TRBV5-6	TRBJ1-2	TGTGCCAGCAGCACCGTAGAGGGTGTCTATGGCTACACCTTC	CASSTVEGVYGYTF
.	.	TRBV27	TRBJ1-2	TGTGCCAGCAGTCCCGATGATTTCCAGGGTCGGGGCTACACCTTC	CASSPDDFQGRGYTF
.	.	TRBV6-1	TRBJ1-1	TGTGCCAGCAAAGCCCAGGGCTGGGGGAACACTGAAGCTTTCTTT	CASKAQGWGNTEAFF
.	.	TRBV4-2	TRBJ2-7	TGTGCCAGCAGCCAAGTGCGGGATAGCTCCTACGAGCAGTACTTC	CASSQVRDSSYEQYF
.	.	TRBV6-6	TRBJ2-5	TGTGCCAGCAGGGACGGGAGTCGTGAGACCCAGTACTTC	CASRDGSRETQYF
few	TRBD1	TRBV18	TRBJ2-7	TGTGCCAGCTCACCGGGTATGGACAGGGCCGCTGACGAGCAGTACTTC	CASSPGMDRAADEQYF
.	.	TRBV30	TRBJ1-6	TGTGCCTGGTCTAAACGGCCCACGGGGGATTCACCCCTCCACTTT	CAWSKRPTGDSPLHF
.	.	TRBV10-3	TRBJ1-2	TGTGCCATCAGTGAACGGGACACTTCTAACTATGGCTACACCTTC	CAISERDTSNYGYTF
.	TRBD2	TRBV2	TRBJ2-1	TGTGCCAGCAGTGAGGGGGGGTCTCCGAGGGGCAATGAGCAGTTCTTC	CASSEGGSPRGNEQFF
.	TRBD1	TRBV5-1	TRBJ2-3	TGCGCCAGCAGCTTACAGGGGGCGGGCACAGATACGCAGTATTTT	CASSLQGAGTDTQYF
.	.	TRBV15	TRBJ1-1	TGTGCCACCAGCAGAGACGAAAGGGGAAAAGCTTTCTTT	CATSRDERGKAFF
.	TRBD1	TRBV5-4	TRBJ1-2	TGTGCCAGCAGCTTCCCAGGACAGGGAGGCTACACCTTC	CASSFPGQGGYTF
.	.	TRBV19	TRBJ1-6	TGTGCCAGTAGTATAGCTCCAGGGGCAAATTCACCCCTCCACTTT	CASSIAPGANSPLHF
.	.	TRBV14	TRBJ1-4	TGTGCCAGCAGCCCAACGTACAGGCTCACTAATGAAAAACTGTTTTTT	CASSPTYRLTNEKLFF
.	.	TRBV6-5	TRBJ1-2	TGTGCCAGCAGTTATGCTAGGGAGGGCTATGGCTACACCTTC	CASSYAREGYGYTF
.	TRBD2	TRBV28	TRBJ2-7	TGTGCCAGCAGTTCGCCGCTAGCGGGGGATTCCGAGCAGTACTTC	CASSSPLAGDSEQYF
once	.	TRBV6-5	TRBJ2-3	TGTGCCGGCACCAAGGGAGATACGCAGTATTTC	CAGTKGDTQYF
.	.	TRBV14	TRBJ1-2	TGTGCCAGCAGCCCCCGACAGTCCGACGGCTACACCTTC	CASSPRQSDGYTF
.	.	TRBV5-1	TRBJ1-2	TGCGCCAGCAGCCCCCCTTTGGACAGCTATGGCTACACCTTC	CASSPPLDSYGYTF
.	.	TRBV6-4	TRBJ2-2	TGTGCCAGCAGCAGCGAAGCGTCAAACACCGGGGAGCTGTTTTTT	CASSSEASNTGELFF
.	.	TRBV19	TRBJ2-5	TGTGCCAGTAGTAACACGGGGGAGCAGTACTTC	CASSNTGEQYF
.	TRBD2	TRBV19	TRBJ2-1	TGTGCCAGTAGTGGGGGACTAGCGGGAAACCAGTTCTTC	CASSGGLAGNQFF
once	.	TRBV27	TRBJ2-1	TGTGCCAGCAGTTTACGCCAGTACAATGAGCAGTTCTTC	CASSLRQYNEQFF
.	TRBD1	TRBV11-1	TRBJ2-1	TGTGCCAGCAGGTCCGGGACAGCATACAATGAGCAGTTCTTC	CASRSGTAYNEQFF
.	.	TRBV6-6	TRBJ2-7	TGTGCCAGCAGCCCCCAGGGGCGCGAGCAGTACTTC	CASSPQGREQYF